The TCR beta chain under discussion was sequenced for a study of cytomegalovirus exposure and HLA in healthy donors. The PCR employed 60 Vbeta primers together with 13 Jbeta primers. Sequencing was performed with immunoSEQ multiplex PCR; in TCRdb, only in-frame clones are kept and a portion is missing. Found here are 170,000 or so clones, roughly 80% of them singletons; the top ten hold about 0.64%. A remark on this clone: Its antigen is not known.

The germline V gene encodes CDR1 SGHVS and CDR2 FNYEAQ. The CDR3 has 15 residues. Trimming took off 0 bases at V and 0 bases at J, with 8 bases between the two ends. Broader study findings: Across donors, sequencing depth was assumed by presence/absence analyses to be roughly uniform. Among immune exposure information, only CMV serostatus was available.

The receptor comes from a boy younger than 18 in good health and CMV-seronegative. Material for sequencing was PBMCs. The rearrangement uses TRBV7-6 and TRBJ1-2; no reliable D call. The CDR3 nucleotides read TGTGCCAGCAGCTTAGCAGCGTCTTCTAACTATGGCTACACCTTC. It specifies CASSLAASSNYGYTF.